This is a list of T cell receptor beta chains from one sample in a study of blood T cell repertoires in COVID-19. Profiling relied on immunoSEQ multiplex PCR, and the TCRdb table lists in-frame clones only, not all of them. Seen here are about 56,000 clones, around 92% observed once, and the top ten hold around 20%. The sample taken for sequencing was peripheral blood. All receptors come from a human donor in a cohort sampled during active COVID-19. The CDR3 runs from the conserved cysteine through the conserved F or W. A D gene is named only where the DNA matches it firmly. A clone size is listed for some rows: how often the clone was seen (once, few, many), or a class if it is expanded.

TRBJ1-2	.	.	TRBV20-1	TGCAGTGCTAGCAGCGACTATGGCTACACCTTC	CSASSDYGYTF
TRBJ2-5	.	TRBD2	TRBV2	TGTGCCAGCAGTGAAGCAAGGGGAGGGGAGACCCAGTACTTC	CASSEARGGETQYF
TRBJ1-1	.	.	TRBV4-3	TGCGCCAGCAGCCAACGGACCCCGGGGAACGAAGCTTTCTTT	CASSQRTPGNEAFF
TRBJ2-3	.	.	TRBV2	TGTGCCACCTACGAGCGGAAGTTTAGACCTAGCACAGATACGCAGTATTTT	CATYERKFRPSTDTQYF
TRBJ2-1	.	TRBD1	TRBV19	TGTGCCAGTAATATTCCGGGACAGGGGGCCAATGAGCAGTTCTTC	CASNIPGQGANEQFF
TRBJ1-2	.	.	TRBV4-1	TGCGCCAGCAGCCAAGAAGCGCAGGGGACTAACTATGGCTACACCTTC	CASSQEAQGTNYGYTF
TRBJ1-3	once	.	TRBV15	TGTGCCACCAGCAGAGCCGCGGGCTATGGAAACACCATATATTTT	CATSRAAGYGNTIYF
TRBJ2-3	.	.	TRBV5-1	TGCGCCAGCAGCATGACCTCAGGGGAGGATACGCAGTATTTT	CASSMTSGEDTQYF
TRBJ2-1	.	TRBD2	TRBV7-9	TGTGCCAGCAGCTCCCTCCGGGGGGGTCGGGAGCAGTTCTTC	CASSSLRGGREQFF
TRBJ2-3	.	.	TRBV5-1	TGCGCCAGCAGCTTGTCCGGACAGACCACAGATACGCAGTATTTT	CASSLSGQTTDTQYF
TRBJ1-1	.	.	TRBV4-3	TGCGCCAGCAGCCAAGATCCCCCAGGGAGGGACACTGAAGCTTTCTTT	CASSQDPPGRDTEAFF
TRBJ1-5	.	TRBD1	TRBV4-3	TGCGCCAGCAGCCAAGCGTTCCATAAGACAGGGTGGAGCCCAAGCAATCAGCCCCAGCATTTT	CASSQAFHKTGWSPSNQPQHF
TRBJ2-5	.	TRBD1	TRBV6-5	TGTGCCAGCAACCGGGACAGGAGCCTCCAAGAGACCCAGTACTTC	CASNRDRSLQETQYF
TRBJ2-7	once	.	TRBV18	TGTGCCAGCTCACCAGGGCAGTACTACGAGCAGTACTTC	CASSPGQYYEQYF
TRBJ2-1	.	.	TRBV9	TGTGCCAGCAGCGTGGGGACCCTAGCGAATGAGCAGTTCTTC	CASSVGTLANEQFF
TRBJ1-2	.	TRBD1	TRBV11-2	TGTGCCAGCAGCTTAACCCCGGGACAGAGCTATGGCTACACCTTC	CASSLTPGQSYGYTF
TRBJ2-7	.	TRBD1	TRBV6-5	TGTGCCAGCACCACGCCCAGGGGGCGGGAGCAGTACTTC	CASTTPRGREQYF
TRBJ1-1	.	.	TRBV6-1	TGTGCCAGCAGTGAGGACAGGAACACTGAAGCTTTCTTT	CASSEDRNTEAFF
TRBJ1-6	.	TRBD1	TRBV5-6	TGTGCCAGCAGCCGACAGGGAACCTTACCGGGCTATAATTCACCCCTCCACTTT	CASSRQGTLPGYNSPLHF
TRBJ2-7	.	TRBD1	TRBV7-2	TGTGCCACCGAACAGGGGACCCTCTACGAGCAGTACTTC	CATEQGTLYEQYF
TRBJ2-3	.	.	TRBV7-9	TGTGCCAGCAGCTTGACAGTAGATACGCAGTATTTT	CASSLTVDTQYF
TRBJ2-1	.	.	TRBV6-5	TGTGCCAGCAGAAACAGGGGGGGTTTGTCCAATGAGCAGTTCTTC	CASRNRGGLSNEQFF
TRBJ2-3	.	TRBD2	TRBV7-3	TGTGCCAGCAGCACCCGGACTAGCGGGGGGGCCTATGCAGATACGCAGTATTTT	CASSTRTSGGAYADTQYF
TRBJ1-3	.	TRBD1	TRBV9	TGTGCCAGCAGCACGTTCGACGGACAGGGGGTACCCTCTGGAAACACCATATATTTT	CASSTFDGQGVPSGNTIYF
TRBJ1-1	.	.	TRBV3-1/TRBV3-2	TGTGCCAGCAGCCAAAGTGGCCTGAACACTGAAGCTTTCTTT	CASSQSGLNTEAFF
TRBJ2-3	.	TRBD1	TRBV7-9	TGTGCCAGCAGCGCCCAGGGGGTCGATACGCAGTATTTT	CASSAQGVDTQYF
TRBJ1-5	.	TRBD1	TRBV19	TGTGCCAGTAAGAGGACAGGGAATCAGCCCCAGCATTTT	CASKRTGNQPQHF
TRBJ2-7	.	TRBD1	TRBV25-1	TGTGCCAGCAGTGAGGCAGGGGGCGACTCCTACGAGCAGTACTTC	CASSEAGGDSYEQYF
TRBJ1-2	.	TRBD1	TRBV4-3	TGCGCCAGCAGCCACAGACAGGGTAACTATGGCTACACCTTC	CASSHRQGNYGYTF
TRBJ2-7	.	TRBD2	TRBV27	TGTGCCAGCAGTTCAATCGGACTAGCGTCTTCATCCACCTACGAGCAGTACTTC	CASSSIGLASSSTYEQYF
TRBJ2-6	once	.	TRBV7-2	TGTGCCAGCAGCTTCAGGGGGGCCAACGTCCTGACTTTC	CASSFRGANVLTF
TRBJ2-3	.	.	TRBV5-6	TGTGCCAGCAGCTTAGGGGGATATAGCACAGATACGCAGTATTTT	CASSLGGYSTDTQYF
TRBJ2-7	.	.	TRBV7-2	TGTGCCAGCAGCTTAGGGCAGACAGGTCCGAGGACCTACGAGCAGTACTTC	CASSLGQTGPRTYEQYF
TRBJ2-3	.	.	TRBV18	TGTGCCAGCTCACTTGGAGGGACGTATACGCAGTATTTT	CASSLGGTYTQYF
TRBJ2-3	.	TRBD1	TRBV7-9	TGTGCCAGCCCAATACCCGGGACAGTCACAGATACGCAGTATTTT	CASPIPGTVTDTQYF
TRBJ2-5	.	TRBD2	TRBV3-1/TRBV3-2	TGTGCCAGCAGCCAATCTGGACTAGCGGGGATCCTAGAGACCCAGTACTTC	CASSQSGLAGILETQYF
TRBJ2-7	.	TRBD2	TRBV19	TGTGCCAGTAGGCAACTAGCGGACTTCTCCTACGAGCAGTACTTC	CASRQLADFSYEQYF
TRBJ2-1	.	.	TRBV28	TGTGCCAGCAGTTCCCGGGATTCTTACAATGAGCAGTTCTTC	CASSSRDSYNEQFF
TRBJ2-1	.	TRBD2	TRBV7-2	TGTGCCAGCAGCCTGCGGACTAGCGGGGGGGCCCGTACCTATGAGCAGTTCTTC	CASSLRTSGGARTYEQFF
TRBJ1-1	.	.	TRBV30	TGTGCCTGGAGTGACCAGGGCGGCGCGAACACTGAAGCTTTCTTT	CAWSDQGGANTEAFF
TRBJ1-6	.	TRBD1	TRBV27	TGTGCCAGCAGCCACAAGGACAGGGGGCAGTCACCCCCCCACTTT	CASSHKDRGQSPPHF
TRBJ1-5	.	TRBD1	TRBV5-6	TGTGCCAGCAGCGTGCGCCGGACAGGGGTTAGCAATCAGCCCCAGCATTTT	CASSVRRTGVSNQPQHF
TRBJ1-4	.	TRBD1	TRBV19	TGTGCCAGTAGTATGATGAGGCAGGGGGTAAATGAAAAACTGTTTTTT	CASSMMRQGVNEKLFF
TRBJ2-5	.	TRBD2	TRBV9	TGTGCCAGCAGCGTAGCCACTAGCGGGGCCTACCAAGAGACCCAGTACTTC	CASSVATSGAYQETQYF
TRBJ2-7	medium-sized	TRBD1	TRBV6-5	TGTGCCAGCAACCGGGACAGGGGCCGTTACGAGCAGTACTTC	CASNRDRGRYEQYF
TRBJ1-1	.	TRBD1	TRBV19	TGTGCCAGTAGTCCGGGACAGGTTTATTCCTACCAGAACACTGAAGCTTTCTTT	CASSPGQVYSYQNTEAFF
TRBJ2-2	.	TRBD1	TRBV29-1	TGCAGCGTGAGACAGGGGGTGAACACCGGGGAGCTGTTTTTT	CSVRQGVNTGELFF
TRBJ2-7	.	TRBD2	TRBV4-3	TGCGCCAGCAGCCAAGCCAGCGGGGGGGCCTACGAGCAGTACTTC	CASSQASGGAYEQYF
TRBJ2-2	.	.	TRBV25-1	TGTGCCAGCAGTAAAGGGGGGGGACCAGTCACCGGGGAGCTGTTTTTT	CASSKGGGPVTGELFF
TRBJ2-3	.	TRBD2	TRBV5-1	TGCGCCACATCCCCGGGACTAGCGACAGATACGCAGTATTTT	CATSPGLATDTQYF
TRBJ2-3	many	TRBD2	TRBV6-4	TGTGCCAGCAGTTCCGGGGGGGCCAGCACAGATACGCAGTATTTT	CASSSGGASTDTQYF
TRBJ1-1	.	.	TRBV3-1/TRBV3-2	TGTGCCAGCAGCCAAGCAGGTTCAGGGTCCACTGAAGCTTTCTTT	CASSQAGSGSTEAFF
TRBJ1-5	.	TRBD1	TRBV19	TGTGCCAGTAAGGGTAGGATCGGACAGGATAGCAATCAGCCCCAGCATTTT	CASKGRIGQDSNQPQHF
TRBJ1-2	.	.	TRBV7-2	TGTGCCAGCAGCGTTATCCAGGGCTATGGCTACACCTTC	CASSVIQGYGYTF
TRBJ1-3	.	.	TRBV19	TGTGCCAGTAGTACTAATGGAAACACCATATATTTT	CASSTNGNTIYF